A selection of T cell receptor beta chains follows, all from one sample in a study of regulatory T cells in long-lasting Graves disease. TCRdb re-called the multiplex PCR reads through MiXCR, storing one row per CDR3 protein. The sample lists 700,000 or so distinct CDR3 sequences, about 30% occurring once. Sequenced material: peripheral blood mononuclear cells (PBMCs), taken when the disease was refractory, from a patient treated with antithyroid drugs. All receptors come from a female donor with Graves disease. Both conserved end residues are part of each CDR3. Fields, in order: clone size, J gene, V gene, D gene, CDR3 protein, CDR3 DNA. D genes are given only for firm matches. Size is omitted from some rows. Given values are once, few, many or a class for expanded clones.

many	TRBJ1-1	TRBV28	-	CASSVTGSSPEAFF	TGTGCCAGCAGTGTGACAGGCTCGTCCCCTGAAGCTTTCTTT
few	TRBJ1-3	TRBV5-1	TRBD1	CASSSGQGADTIYF	TGCGCCAGCAGCTCGGGACAGGGGGCAGACACCATATATTTT
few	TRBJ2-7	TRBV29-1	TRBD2	CSVEPSGRPYEQYF	TGCAGCGTCGAACCTAGCGGGAGACCCTACGAGCAGTACTTC
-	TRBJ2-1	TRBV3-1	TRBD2	CASRRTSGRLNEQFF	TGTGCCAGCAGGCGGACTAGCGGGAGACTAAATGAGCAGTTCTTC
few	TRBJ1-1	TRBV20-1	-	CSARSVGEAFF	TGCAGTGCTAGATCGGTCGGGGAAGCTTTCTTT
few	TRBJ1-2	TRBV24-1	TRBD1	CATSDSRGGAGYTF	TGTGCCACCAGTGATAGCAGGGGGGGAGCTGGCTACACTTTC
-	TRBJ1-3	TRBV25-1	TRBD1	CASTQTGTGTGDSGNTIYF	TGTGCCAGCACACAAACCGGGACAGGGACCGGCGACTCTGGAAACACCATATATTTT
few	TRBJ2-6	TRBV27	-	CASSLWGTRFSGANVLTF	TGTGCCAGCAGTTTATGGGGGACGAGATTCTCTGGGGCCAACGTCCTGACTTTC
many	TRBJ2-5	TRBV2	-	CASRERGQNQETQYF	TGTGCCAGCAGAGAGCGGGGACAGAACCAAGAGACCCAGTACTTC
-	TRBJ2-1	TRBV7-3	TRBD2	CASSPGLAGGPEVDEQFF	TGTGCCAGCAGCCCAGGACTAGCGGGAGGGCCTGAGGTAGATGAGCAGTTCTTC
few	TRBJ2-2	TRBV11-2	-	CASSLDQGIGELFF	TGTGCCAGCAGCTTAGATCAAGGGATCGGGGAGCTGTTTTTT
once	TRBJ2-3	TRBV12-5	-	CASGSPDPTRLDTQYF	TGTGCTAGTGGTTCCCCGGACCCAACACGGCTAGATACGCAGTATTTT